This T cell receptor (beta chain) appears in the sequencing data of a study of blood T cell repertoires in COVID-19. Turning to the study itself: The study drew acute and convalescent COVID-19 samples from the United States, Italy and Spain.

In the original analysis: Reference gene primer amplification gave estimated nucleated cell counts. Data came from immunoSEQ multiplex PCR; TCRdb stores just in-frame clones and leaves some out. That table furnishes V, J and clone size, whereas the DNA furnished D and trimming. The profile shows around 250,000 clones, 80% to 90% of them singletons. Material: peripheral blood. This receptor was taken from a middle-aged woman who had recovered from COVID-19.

The chain's CDR3 is CSASRQGINTEAFF. As DNA, the CDR3 is TGCAGTGCTAGTCGACAGGGGATAAACACTGAAGCTTTCTTT. This chain joins TRBV20-1 and TRBJ1-1, with 8 bases lining up with TRBD1. CDR3 length: 14 amino acids. The V gene's germline CDR1 is DFQATT and CDR2 SNEGSKA (reference sequence). V lost 3 bases to trimming and J lost 2 bases; unmatched junction nucleotides: 5.